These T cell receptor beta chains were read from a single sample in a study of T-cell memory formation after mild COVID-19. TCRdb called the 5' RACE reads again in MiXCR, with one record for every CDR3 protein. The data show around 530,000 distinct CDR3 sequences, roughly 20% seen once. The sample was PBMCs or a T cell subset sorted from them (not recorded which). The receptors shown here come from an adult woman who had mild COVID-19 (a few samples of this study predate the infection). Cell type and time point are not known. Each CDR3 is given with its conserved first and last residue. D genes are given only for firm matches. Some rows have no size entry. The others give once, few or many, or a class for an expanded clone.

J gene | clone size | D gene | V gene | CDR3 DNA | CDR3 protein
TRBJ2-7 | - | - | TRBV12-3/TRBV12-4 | TGTGCCAGTCAGAGATACGGGAGTGCCTACGAGCAGTACTTC | CASQRYGSAYEQYF
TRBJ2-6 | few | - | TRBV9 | TGTGCCAGCAGCGTAGGGGGACACTCGGCCAACGTCCTGACTTTC | CASSVGGHSANVLTF
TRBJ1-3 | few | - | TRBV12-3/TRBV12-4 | TGTGCCAGCAGCGAACGGTTCTCTGGAAACACCATATATTTT | CASSERFSGNTIYF
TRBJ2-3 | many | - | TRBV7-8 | TGTGCCAGCAGCTTAGGGGGCGGGATCAAAACAGATACGCAGTATTTT | CASSLGGGIKTDTQYF
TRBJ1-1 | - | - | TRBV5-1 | TGCGCCAGCAGCTTGTTCGGCGAAGGGAACACTGAAGCTTTCTTT | CASSLFGEGNTEAFF
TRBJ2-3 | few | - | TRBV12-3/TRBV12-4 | TGTGCCAGCAGGACGGCGGGATTGAGTCGTACAGATACGCAGTATTTT | CASRTAGLSRTDTQYF
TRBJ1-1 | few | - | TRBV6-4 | TGTGCCAGCAGTGTAACGGGGGAGAACACTGAAGCTTTCTTT | CASSVTGENTEAFF
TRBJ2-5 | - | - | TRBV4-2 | TGTGCCAGCAGCCCCTCGGGGCTAGCGAATTCGTACCAAGAGACCCAGTACTTC | CASSPSGLANSYQETQYF
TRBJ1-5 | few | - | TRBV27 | TGTGCCAGCAGTTTACAAGGGGATAATCAGCCCCAGCATTTT | CASSLQGDNQPQHF
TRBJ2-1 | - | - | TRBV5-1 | TGCGCCAGCAGCTTGGAGAAGGGTATTAGGGCCAATGAGCAGTTCTTC | CASSLEKGIRANEQFF
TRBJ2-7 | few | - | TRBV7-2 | TGTGCCAGCAGCTTAGTGTCCGGACCGAACGAGCAGTACTTC | CASSLVSGPNEQYF
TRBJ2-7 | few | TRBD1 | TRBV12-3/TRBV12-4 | TGTGCCAGCAGTTTGTGGACAGGGGGTAATCAGTACTTC | CASSLWTGGNQYF
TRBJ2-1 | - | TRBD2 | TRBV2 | TGTGCCACTAGCGGGGATACGACGAGCTCCTACAATGAGCAGTTCTTC | CATSGDTTSSYNEQFF
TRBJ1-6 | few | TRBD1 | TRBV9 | TGTGCCAGCAGCGCCTTGGACAGGGCTAATTCACCCCTCCACTTT | CASSALDRANSPLHF
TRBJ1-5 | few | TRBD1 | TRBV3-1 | TGTGCCAGCAGCCAAGGCACAGGGGGCCACAATCAGCCCCAGCATTTT | CASSQGTGGHNQPQHF
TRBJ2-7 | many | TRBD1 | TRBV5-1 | TGCGCCAGCAGCTTGGATACAGGGGCTTTTAGGAACGAGCAGTACTTC | CASSLDTGAFRNEQYF
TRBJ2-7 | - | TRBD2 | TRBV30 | TGTGCCTGGAGTCAAGGACTAGCGGGAAGGTACGAGCAGTACTTC | CAWSQGLAGRYEQYF
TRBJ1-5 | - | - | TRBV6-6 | TGTGCCAGCAGCCTTATGGGTAGGGGCAATCAGCCCCAGCATTTT | CASSLMGRGNQPQHF
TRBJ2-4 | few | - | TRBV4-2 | TGTGCCAGCAGCTCTAGTGCAGGGTTAAACATTCAGTACTTC | CASSSSAGLNIQYF
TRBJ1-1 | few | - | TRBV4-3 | TGCGCCAGCAGCCACGGACAGTTTAACACTGAAGCTTTCTTT | CASSHGQFNTEAFF
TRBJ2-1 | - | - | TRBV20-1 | TGCAGTGCTAGGGACCTCAGCTCCTACAATGAGCAGTTCTTC | CSARDLSSYNEQFF
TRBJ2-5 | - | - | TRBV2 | TGTGCCAGCAGTGAACTAGCGTCTAGTGGGGAGACCCAGTACTTC | CASSELASSGETQYF
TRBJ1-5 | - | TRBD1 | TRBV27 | TGTGCCAGCAGTTTAAAGGCAGGGGGGCCCCAGCATTTT | CASSLKAGGPQHF
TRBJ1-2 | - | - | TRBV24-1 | TGTGCCACCAGTGATCGAAAGATATATGGCTACACCTTC | CATSDRKIYGYTF
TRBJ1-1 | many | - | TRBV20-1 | TGCAGTGCTAGTCAGGGAATTGAAGCTTTCTTT | CSASQGIEAFF
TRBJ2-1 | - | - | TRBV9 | TGTGCCAGCAGCGTAGGCAGTGGGGATGAGCAGTTCTTC | CASSVGSGDEQFF
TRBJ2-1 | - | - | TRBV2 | TGTGCCAGCACCCCCGGTGGCGGGGAGCAGTTCTTC | CASTPGGGEQFF
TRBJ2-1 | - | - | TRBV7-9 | TGTGCCAGCAGCTTAGAGGGGGGGCAGTTCTTC | CASSLEGGQFF
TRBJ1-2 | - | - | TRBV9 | TGTGCCAGCAGCGCTTACCAGGGTAGTGGCTACACCTTC | CASSAYQGSGYTF
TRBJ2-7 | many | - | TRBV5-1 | TGCGCCAGCAGCTTGGCGGCAACCTACGAGCAGTACTTC | CASSLAATYEQYF
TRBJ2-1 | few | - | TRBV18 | TGTGCCAGCTCACCTGGACAGATCACCTACAATGAGCAGTTCTTC | CASSPGQITYNEQFF
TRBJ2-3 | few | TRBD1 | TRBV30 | TGTGCCTGGGACAGGGGCCCAGATACGCAGTATTTT | CAWDRGPDTQYF
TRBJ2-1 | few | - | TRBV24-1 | TGTGCCACCAGTGGAGGAGGTTGGGCGGAGAACTACAATGAGCAGTTCTTC | CATSGGGWAENYNEQFF
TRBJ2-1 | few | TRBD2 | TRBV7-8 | TGTGCCAGCAGCTTCGGACTAGCGGGAGCTGGCAATGAGCAGTTCTTC | CASSFGLAGAGNEQFF
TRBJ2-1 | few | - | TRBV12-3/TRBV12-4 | TGTGCCAGCAGTTTAGCCTACAGGGATTCGACCTACAATGAGCAGTTCTTC | CASSLAYRDSTYNEQFF
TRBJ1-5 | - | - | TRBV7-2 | TGTGCCAGCAGCTTAAATGTAGGTTATAATCAGCCCCAGCATTTT | CASSLNVGYNQPQHF
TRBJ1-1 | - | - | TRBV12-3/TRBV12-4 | TGTGCCAGCCACTTCCAAGGGGTTCAGGCGGAAGCTTTCTTT | CASHFQGVQAEAFF